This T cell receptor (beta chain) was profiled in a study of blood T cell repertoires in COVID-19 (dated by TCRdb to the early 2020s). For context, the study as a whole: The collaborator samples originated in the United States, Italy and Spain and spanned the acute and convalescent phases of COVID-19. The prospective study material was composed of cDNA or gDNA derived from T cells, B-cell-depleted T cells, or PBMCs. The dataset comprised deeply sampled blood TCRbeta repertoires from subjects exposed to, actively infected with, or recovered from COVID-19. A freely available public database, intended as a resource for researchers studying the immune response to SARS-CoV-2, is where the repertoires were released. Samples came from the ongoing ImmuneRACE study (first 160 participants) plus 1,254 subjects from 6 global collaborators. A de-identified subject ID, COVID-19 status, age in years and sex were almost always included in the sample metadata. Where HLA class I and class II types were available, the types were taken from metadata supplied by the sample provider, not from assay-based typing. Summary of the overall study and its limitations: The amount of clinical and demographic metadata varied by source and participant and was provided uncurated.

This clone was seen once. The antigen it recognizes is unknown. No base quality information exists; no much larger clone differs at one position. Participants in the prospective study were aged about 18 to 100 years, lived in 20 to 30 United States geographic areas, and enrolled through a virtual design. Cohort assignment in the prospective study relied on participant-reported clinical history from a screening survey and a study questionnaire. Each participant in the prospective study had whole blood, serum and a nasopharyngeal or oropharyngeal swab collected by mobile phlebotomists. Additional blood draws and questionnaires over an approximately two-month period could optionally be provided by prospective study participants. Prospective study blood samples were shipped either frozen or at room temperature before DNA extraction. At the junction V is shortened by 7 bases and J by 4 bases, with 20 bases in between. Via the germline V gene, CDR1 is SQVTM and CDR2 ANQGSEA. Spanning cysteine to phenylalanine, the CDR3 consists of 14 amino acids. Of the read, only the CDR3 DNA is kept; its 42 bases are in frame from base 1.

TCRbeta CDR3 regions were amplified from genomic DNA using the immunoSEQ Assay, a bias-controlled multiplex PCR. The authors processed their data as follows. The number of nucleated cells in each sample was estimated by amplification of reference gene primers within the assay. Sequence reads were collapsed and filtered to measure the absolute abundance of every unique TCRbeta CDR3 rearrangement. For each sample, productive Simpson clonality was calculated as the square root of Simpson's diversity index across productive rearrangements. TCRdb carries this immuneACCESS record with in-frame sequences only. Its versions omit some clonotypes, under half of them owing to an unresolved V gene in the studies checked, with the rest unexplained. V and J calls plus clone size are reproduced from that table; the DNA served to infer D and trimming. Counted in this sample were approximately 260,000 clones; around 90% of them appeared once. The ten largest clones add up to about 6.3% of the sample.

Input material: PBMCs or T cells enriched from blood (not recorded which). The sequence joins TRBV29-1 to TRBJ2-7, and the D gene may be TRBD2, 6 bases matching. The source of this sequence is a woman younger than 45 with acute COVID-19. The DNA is TGCAGCGCCAATCGTTTGGAGGGCAGGTACGAGCAGTACTTC. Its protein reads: CSANRLEGRYEQYF.